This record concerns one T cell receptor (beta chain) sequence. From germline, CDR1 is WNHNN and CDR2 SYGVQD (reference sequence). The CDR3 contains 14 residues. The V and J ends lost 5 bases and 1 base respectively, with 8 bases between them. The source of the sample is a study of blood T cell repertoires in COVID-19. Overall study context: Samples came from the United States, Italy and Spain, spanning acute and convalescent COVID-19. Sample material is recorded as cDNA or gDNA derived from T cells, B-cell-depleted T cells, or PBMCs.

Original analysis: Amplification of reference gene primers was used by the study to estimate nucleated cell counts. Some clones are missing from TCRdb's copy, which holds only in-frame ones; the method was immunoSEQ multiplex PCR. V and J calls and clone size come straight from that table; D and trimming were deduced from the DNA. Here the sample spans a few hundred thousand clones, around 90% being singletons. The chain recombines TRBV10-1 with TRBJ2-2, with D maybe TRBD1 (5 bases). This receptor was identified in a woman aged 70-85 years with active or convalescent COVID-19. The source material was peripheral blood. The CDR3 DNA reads TGCGCCAGCAGTAGGACAAAGAACACCGGGGAGCTGTTTTTT. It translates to CASSRTKNTGELFF.